This is a list of T cell receptor beta chains from one sample in a study of somatic reversion in DOCK8 deficiency. MiXCR, run by TCRdb on the multiplex PCR reads, gives a single entry per CDR3 protein. The profile shows around 390 distinct CDR3 sequences, under 20% of them singletons. Sequences were obtained from peripheral blood. These TCRs come from a human donor with DOCK8 deficiency. The CDR3 runs from the conserved cysteine through the conserved F or W. The D gene is left open where the match is weak. Where a row states a size, it is once, few, many or the class of an expanded clone; other rows omit it.

V gene	D gene	J gene	CDR3 length	clone size	CDR3 protein	CDR3 DNA
TRBV6-5	NA	TRBJ1-3	14	NA	CASSRTVSGNTIYF	TGTGCCAGCAGCAGGACAGTCTCTGGAAACACCATATATTTT
TRBV5-1	NA	TRBJ1-1	13	few	CASSLGLPREAFF	TGCGCCAGCAGCTTGGGTTTACCCAGAGAAGCTTTCTTT
TRBV6-2/TRBV6-3	NA	TRBJ2-1	15	once	CASTITGEVFDEQFF	TGTGCCAGCACAATAACAGGGGAGGTTTTCGATGAGCAGTTCTTC
TRBV12-3/TRBV12-4	NA	TRBJ1-2	14	large	CASSPIPGIDGYTF	TGTGCCAGCAGCCCCATACCTGGTATAGATGGCTACACCTTC
TRBV10-3	NA	TRBJ1-2	16	large	CAISEPSGPLPYGYTF	TGTGCCATCAGTGAGCCTTCGGGACCGCTCCCCTATGGCTACACCTTC
TRBV20-1	NA	TRBJ1-6	14	few	CSATNPGGSSPLHF	TGCAGTGCTACAAACCCGGGGGGCAGTTCACCCCTCCACTTT
TRBV30	TRBD2	TRBJ2-7	16	medium-sized	CAWKALGGAASYEQYF	TGTGCCTGGAAGGCCCTCGGGGGGGCGGCCAGTTACGAGCAGTACTTC
TRBV28	NA	TRBJ1-2	15	large	CASRARTGSLYGYTF	TGTGCCAGCAGGGCTCGGACTGGGTCTCTCTATGGCTACACCTTC
TRBV19	NA	TRBJ1-1	15	large	CASSPLVGTQIEAFF	TGTGCCAGTAGTCCCCTCGTCGGGACACAAATTGAAGCTTTCTTT
TRBV19	TRBD1	TRBJ1-2	13	medium-sized	CATVMTGGLVYTF	TGTGCCACCGTCATGACAGGGGGCCTTGTCTACACCTTC
TRBV20-1	NA	TRBJ1-2	11	large	CSASERSGYTF	TGCAGTGCTAGCGAACGGAGTGGCTACACCTTC
TRBV4-3	NA	TRBJ1-6	14	large	CASSQEAVGSPLHF	TGCGCCAGCAGCCAAGAGGCAGTTGGTTCACCCCTCCACTTT
TRBV11-2	NA	TRBJ1-6	16	hyperexpanded	CASSLDWGARNSPLHF	TGTGCCAGCAGCTTAGATTGGGGGGCTAGGAATTCACCCCTCCACTTT
TRBV9	NA	TRBJ1-1	16	once	CASSVILTGTRAEAFF	TGTGCCAGCAGCGTGATTCTAACAGGCACACGAGCTGAAGCTTTCTTT
TRBV30	NA	TRBJ2-6	12	medium-sized	CAWRSGANVLTF	TGTGCCTGGAGGAGTGGGGCCAACGTCCTGACTTTC
TRBV5-4	TRBD1	TRBJ1-4	15	few	CASSLRQGAFEKLFF	TGTGCCAGCAGCTTGCGACAGGGGGCATTTGAAAAACTGTTTTTT
TRBV11-2	TRBD1	TRBJ1-3	14	large	CASSPRGTGETIYF	TGTGCCAGCAGCCCCCGAGGGACAGGGGAGACCATATATTTT
TRBV2	TRBD1	TRBJ1-5	17	medium-sized	CASSETPGQGGDQPQHF	TGTGCCAGCAGTGAAACGCCGGGACAGGGGGGCGATCAGCCCCAGCATTTT
TRBV6-2/TRBV6-3	NA	TRBJ2-3	13	NA	CASSYSRVGVRYF	TGTGCCAGCAGTTACTCTCGGGTGGGGGTCCGGTATTTT
TRBV6-2/TRBV6-3	NA	TRBJ2-7	12	few	CASHGISYEQYF	TGTGCCAGCCACGGTATCTCCTACGAGCAGTACTTC
TRBV20-1	NA	TRBJ1-2	15	large	CSARPRRAESYGYTF	TGCAGTGCTAGGCCCCGTAGAGCGGAATCCTATGGCTACACCTTC
TRBV30	TRBD1	TRBJ2-7	15	few	CAWSVLGQGYAEQYF	TGTGCCTGGAGTGTACTCGGACAGGGTTATGCCGAGCAGTACTTC
TRBV7-9	TRBD1	TRBJ1-2	18	NA	CASRGPGQVLGPNYGYTF	TGTGCCAGCAGGGGCCCGGGACAGGTCCTAGGACCTAACTATGGCTACACCTTC
TRBV27	NA	TRBJ1-2	13	medium-sized	CASSLIGSYGYTF	TGTGCCAGCAGTTTAATCGGCAGCTATGGCTACACCTTC
TRBV10-3	NA	TRBJ2-6	17	NA	CAISVSRMTSGANVLTF	TGTGCCATCAGTGTGAGCAGAATGACTTCTGGGGCCAACGTCCTGACTTTC
TRBV4-2	NA	TRBJ2-2	14	large	CASSPYANTGELFF	TGTGCCAGCAGCCCCTACGCGAACACCGGGGAGCTGTTTTTT
TRBV5-1	TRBD1	TRBJ1-1	16	NA	CASSLTGTGSNTEAFF	TGCGCCAGCAGCTTGACCGGGACAGGGTCCAACACTGAAGCTTTCTTT
TRBV10-2	NA	TRBJ1-3	14	medium-sized	CASSGQTSGNTIYF	TGCGCCAGCAGTGGCCAGACCTCTGGAAACACCATATATTTT
TRBV28	NA	TRBJ1-1	15	hyperexpanded	CASSPWGGGNTEAFF	TGTGCCAGCAGTCCCTGGGGGGGCGGTAACACTGAAGCTTTCTTT
TRBV6-2/TRBV6-3	NA	TRBJ1-5	13	few	CASSPGDYSPQHF	TGTGCCAGCAGCCCGGGAGATTACAGCCCCCAGCATTTT
TRBV11-2	NA	TRBJ2-6	18	large	CASSTPWGAGDGANVLTF	TGTGCCAGCAGCACCCCATGGGGGGCGGGGGATGGGGCCAACGTCCTGACTTTC
TRBV28	NA	TRBJ1-2	14	large	CASSSGGRIYGYTF	TGTGCCAGCAGTTCAGGTGGACGGATTTATGGCTACACCTTC
TRBV20-1	NA	TRBJ1-5	15	large	CSARVGQGSNQPQHF	TGCAGTGCTAGGGTGGGCCAGGGGAGCAATCAGCCCCAGCATTTT
TRBV20-1	NA	TRBJ2-7	13	large	CSARDALLYEQYF	TGCAGTGCCCGGGACGCTCTACTCTACGAGCAGTACTTC
TRBV28	TRBD1	TRBJ2-5	14	few	CASSFPDREETQYF	TGTGCCAGCAGTTTTCCTGACAGGGAAGAGACCCAGTACTTC
TRBV27	NA	TRBJ1-1	14	NA	CASSLGTVNTEAFF	TGTGCCAGCAGTTTAGGGACTGTGAACACTGAAGCTTTCTTT
TRBV20-1	NA	TRBJ2-1	18	medium-sized	CSARRAGGDVSSYNEQFF	TGCAGTGCTAGAAGGGCTGGAGGGGACGTTAGCTCCTACAATGAGCAGTTCTTC
TRBV19	NA	TRBJ2-1	16	few	CASSIMGQAPYNEQFF	TGTGCCAGTAGTATAATGGGGCAAGCGCCCTACAATGAGCAGTTCTTC
TRBV27	NA	TRBJ1-1	14	NA	CASSLGQGFTEAFF	TGTGCCAGCAGTTTGGGGCAGGGTTTCACTGAAGCTTTCTTT
TRBV4-2	NA	TRBJ1-1	14	large	CASSHRVGNTEAFF	TGTGCCAGCAGTCACAGGGTAGGGAACACTGAAGCTTTCTTT
TRBV4-3	TRBD1	TRBJ1-2	15	medium-sized	CASSQSRQGLSGYTF	TGCGCCAGCAGCCAATCCAGACAGGGTTTATCAGGCTACACCTTC
TRBV7-9	NA	TRBJ1-2	13	NA	CASSLEGFRGYTF	TGTGCCAGCAGCTTAGAGGGGTTCCGTGGCTACACCTTC